This TCR gamma chain was profiled in a study of gamma-delta chains in newborns, infants, children. Study-wide context: Microbial exposure reportedly drives polyclonal innate γδ T cell expansion after birth.

As for this clone: The DNA is left out, because the CDR3 cannot be placed on it with certainty; the CDR3 is given as TCRdb lists it.

TCRdb called clones from the reads again using CATT. Its table lists 95 or so gamma-chain clones. Germline values: CDR1 GITISATS, CDR2 ISYDGTV (reference sequence). Both ends counted, the CDR3 spans 26 residues. This clonotype was sampled from a child who was a newborn, infant or young child, either healthy, febrile or measles-vaccinated (not recorded which). This table probably holds off-target reads from a library built for another chain. The J gene was not called, though the V gene is TRGV9. Sequencing used blood, obtained at week 1. The CDR3 loop is CACDTAGHASSWDTRQMFFGTGIKLF.